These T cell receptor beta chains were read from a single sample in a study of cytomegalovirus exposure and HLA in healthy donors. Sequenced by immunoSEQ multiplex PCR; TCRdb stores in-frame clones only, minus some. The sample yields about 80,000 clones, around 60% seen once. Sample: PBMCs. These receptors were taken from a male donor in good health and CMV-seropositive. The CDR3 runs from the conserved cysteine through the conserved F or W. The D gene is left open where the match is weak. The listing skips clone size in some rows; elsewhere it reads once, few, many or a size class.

CDR3nt: TGTGCCAGCAGTTCGGGACAGCCGATCAATGGCTACACCTTC; CDR3aa: CASSSGQPINGYTF; abundance: once; j_gene: TRBJ1-2; d_gene: TRBD1; v_gene: TRBV27
CDR3nt: TGTGCCACTCGGACAGGGGTAGTGGGCACAGATACGCAGTATTTT; CDR3aa: CATRTGVVGTDTQYF; abundance: .; j_gene: TRBJ2-3; d_gene: TRBD1; v_gene: TRBV6-1
CDR3nt: TGTGCCAGCAGCTTAGGGTACGGGGATGAAAAACTGTTTTTT; CDR3aa: CASSLGYGDEKLFF; abundance: .; j_gene: TRBJ1-4; d_gene: .; v_gene: TRBV7-9
CDR3nt: TGTGCCAGCAGCCTGGACAACTACGAGCAGTACTTC; CDR3aa: CASSLDNYEQYF; abundance: few; j_gene: TRBJ2-7; d_gene: .; v_gene: TRBV5-4
CDR3nt: TGTGCCAGCAGCCAAGGACAGGGTAGCAATCAGCCCCAGCATTTT; CDR3aa: CASSQGQGSNQPQHF; abundance: .; j_gene: TRBJ1-5; d_gene: TRBD1; v_gene: TRBV4-2
CDR3nt: TGTGCCACCAGGTCCCGACTAGCAGAAGAGACCCAGTACTTC; CDR3aa: CATRSRLAEETQYF; abundance: .; j_gene: TRBJ2-5; d_gene: TRBD2; v_gene: TRBV15
CDR3nt: TGTGCCAGCAGGACAGGGATTGGGCAGCCCCAGCATTTT; CDR3aa: CASRTGIGQPQHF; abundance: few; j_gene: TRBJ1-5; d_gene: TRBD1; v_gene: TRBV6-5
CDR3nt: TGTGCCAGCAAGGGACAGGGGATGGCTTCCTATGGCTACACCTTC; CDR3aa: CASKGQGMASYGYTF; abundance: once; j_gene: TRBJ1-2; d_gene: TRBD1; v_gene: TRBV27
CDR3nt: TGTGCCAGCAGCGTAGCTGAGGGTGTACGCAATGAGCAGTTCTTC; CDR3aa: CASSVAEGVRNEQFF; abundance: .; j_gene: TRBJ2-1; d_gene: .; v_gene: TRBV9
CDR3nt: TGTGCCAGCAGCTGGAGGGACAGGGGGGAGCAGTACTTC; CDR3aa: CASSWRDRGEQYF; abundance: few; j_gene: TRBJ2-7; d_gene: TRBD1; v_gene: TRBV7-2
CDR3nt: TGTTCCAGCAGCCCTATCCCCTACGAGCAGTACTTC; CDR3aa: CSSSPIPYEQYF; abundance: .; j_gene: TRBJ2-7; d_gene: .; v_gene: TRBV7-9
CDR3nt: TGTGCCAGTAGTCAGGGAGGCACTGAAGCTTTCTTT; CDR3aa: CASSQGGTEAFF; abundance: once; j_gene: TRBJ1-1; d_gene: .; v_gene: TRBV19
CDR3nt: TGTGCCAGCAGCTTAATTCAGGGCGGTGAAAAACTGTTTTTT; CDR3aa: CASSLIQGGEKLFF; abundance: few; j_gene: TRBJ1-4; d_gene: .; v_gene: TRBV7-9
CDR3nt: TGTGCCAGCAGTCCTCCTTTTAGCGGGGGGGCCAAGGGCGGGGAGCTGTTTTTT; CDR3aa: CASSPPFSGGAKGGELFF; abundance: .; j_gene: TRBJ2-2; d_gene: TRBD2; v_gene: TRBV7-8
CDR3nt: TGTGCCAGCAGCTTAGCCTCGTCACAGCTGGAAGAGACCCAGTACTTC; CDR3aa: CASSLASSQLEETQYF; abundance: few; j_gene: TRBJ2-5; d_gene: .; v_gene: TRBV7-9
CDR3nt: TGTGCCAGTAGTATAACGGGGGGGCCCTACAATGAGCAGTTCTTC; CDR3aa: CASSITGGPYNEQFF; abundance: .; j_gene: TRBJ2-1; d_gene: TRBD2; v_gene: TRBV19
CDR3nt: TGTGCCTGGAGTGTACGTGCGGGACGACCGAATGAGCAGTTCTTC; CDR3aa: CAWSVRAGRPNEQFF; abundance: .; j_gene: TRBJ2-1; d_gene: .; v_gene: TRBV30
CDR3nt: TGCGCCAGCAGCCCGGGACTAGCGGTGGGTAATGAGCAGTTCTTC; CDR3aa: CASSPGLAVGNEQFF; abundance: .; j_gene: TRBJ2-1; d_gene: TRBD2; v_gene: TRBV4-3
CDR3nt: TGTGCCTGGAGTACCGCGACTAGCGGGAATTTAGTGGCGGTAACCGGGGAGCTGTTTTTT; CDR3aa: CAWSTATSGNLVAVTGELFF; abundance: .; j_gene: TRBJ2-2; d_gene: TRBD2; v_gene: TRBV30
CDR3nt: TGTGCCAGCAGCCCCGGGACAGGCGAACAGGCTTTCTTT; CDR3aa: CASSPGTGEQAFF; abundance: .; j_gene: TRBJ1-1; d_gene: TRBD1; v_gene: TRBV7-3
CDR3nt: TGCGCCAGCAGCGCAACAGGGCCGGTCACTGAAGCTTTCTTT; CDR3aa: CASSATGPVTEAFF; abundance: few; j_gene: TRBJ1-1; d_gene: .; v_gene: TRBV5-1
CDR3nt: TGTGCCAGCAGTTTAGAACAGGGGATGGGTCAGCCCCAGCATTTT; CDR3aa: CASSLEQGMGQPQHF; abundance: few; j_gene: TRBJ1-5; d_gene: TRBD1; v_gene: TRBV28
CDR3nt: TGTGCCAGCACGGACAGGGACAATTCACCCCTCCACTTT; CDR3aa: CASTDRDNSPLHF; abundance: few; j_gene: TRBJ1-6; d_gene: TRBD1; v_gene: TRBV6-5
CDR3nt: TGTGCCAGCAGTTACGGGGACAGTCCCTACGAGCAGTACTTC; CDR3aa: CASSYGDSPYEQYF; abundance: .; j_gene: TRBJ2-7; d_gene: TRBD1; v_gene: TRBV6-5
CDR3nt: TGTGCCAGCAGTTGGGGGACAGTTAGCAATCAGCCCCAGCATTTT; CDR3aa: CASSWGTVSNQPQHF; abundance: few; j_gene: TRBJ1-5; d_gene: TRBD1; v_gene: TRBV28
CDR3nt: TGTGCCACCAGCAGAGAACGCCACCCAGGCACAGATACGCAGTATTTT; CDR3aa: CATSRERHPGTDTQYF; abundance: .; j_gene: TRBJ2-3; d_gene: .; v_gene: TRBV15
CDR3nt: TGTGCCAGCAGCTTAGTAACAGGGACAGGGACTGAAGCTTTCTTT; CDR3aa: CASSLVTGTGTEAFF; abundance: few; j_gene: TRBJ1-1; d_gene: TRBD1; v_gene: TRBV7-6
CDR3nt: TGTGCCAGCAGCAAAAGCCGGCAGGGGGCTTGTGACACCGGGGAGCTGTTTTTT; CDR3aa: CASSKSRQGACDTGELFF; abundance: .; j_gene: TRBJ2-2; d_gene: .; v_gene: TRBV21-1
CDR3nt: TGTGCCAGCAGCGGACAGGAGATGGATCAGCCCCAGCATTTT; CDR3aa: CASSGQEMDQPQHF; abundance: .; j_gene: TRBJ1-5; d_gene: TRBD1; v_gene: TRBV2
CDR3nt: TGTGCCAGTAGTAACAGGGACACCTACGAGCAGTACTTC; CDR3aa: CASSNRDTYEQYF; abundance: few; j_gene: TRBJ2-7; d_gene: .; v_gene: TRBV19
CDR3nt: TGTGCCAGCAGCGGACTAGCGGGAGGGGCTCACAATGAGCAGTTCTTC; CDR3aa: CASSGLAGGAHNEQFF; abundance: few; j_gene: TRBJ2-1; d_gene: TRBD2; v_gene: TRBV6-4
CDR3nt: TGTGCCAGCAGTTACTCGCCGTCCGGGACTAGGATTGATGGGGCCAACGTCCTGACTTTC; CDR3aa: CASSYSPSGTRIDGANVLTF; abundance: .; j_gene: TRBJ2-6; d_gene: TRBD2; v_gene: TRBV6-7
CDR3nt: TGCGCCAGCAGCCAAGATTTTTGGCCGAATTCCTACAATGAGCAGTTCTTC; CDR3aa: CASSQDFWPNSYNEQFF; abundance: few; j_gene: TRBJ2-1; d_gene: .; v_gene: TRBV4-3
CDR3nt: TGCGCCAGCAGCCTCGGAGGGTCGCCAGATACGCAGTATTTT; CDR3aa: CASSLGGSPDTQYF; abundance: .; j_gene: TRBJ2-3; d_gene: .; v_gene: TRBV5-1
CDR3nt: TGCGCCAGCAGCTTCCGGACAGGGGGAAACACTGAAGCTTTCTTT; CDR3aa: CASSFRTGGNTEAFF; abundance: .; j_gene: TRBJ1-1; d_gene: TRBD1; v_gene: TRBV5-1
CDR3nt: TGTGCCAGCAGCCCGGAGGGACCCGGGGAGCTGTTTTTT; CDR3aa: CASSPEGPGELFF; abundance: few; j_gene: TRBJ2-2; d_gene: .; v_gene: TRBV5-4
CDR3nt: TGTGCCAGCAGTTATCAGGGGGCGCGGGAGCAGTACTTC; CDR3aa: CASSYQGAREQYF; abundance: .; j_gene: TRBJ2-7; d_gene: TRBD1; v_gene: TRBV7-2
CDR3nt: TGTGCCAGCAGTTCCCCCGGAGGAGGGGACACTGAAGCTTTCTTT; CDR3aa: CASSSPGGGDTEAFF; abundance: .; j_gene: TRBJ1-1; d_gene: .; v_gene: TRBV28
CDR3nt: TGTGCCAGCAGCCCAACTAATCAGCCCCAGCATTTT; CDR3aa: CASSPTNQPQHF; abundance: .; j_gene: TRBJ1-5; d_gene: .; v_gene: TRBV11-2
CDR3nt: TGTGCCAGCGATCTAGGGGTGAGCGGGAATGGCTACACCTTC; CDR3aa: CASDLGVSGNGYTF; abundance: .; j_gene: TRBJ1-2; d_gene: .; v_gene: TRBV13
CDR3nt: TGTGCCAGCAGCAACCCTATGTTTCGACTAGCGGGAGGTTTAGATACGCAGTATTTT; CDR3aa: CASSNPMFRLAGGLDTQYF; abundance: once; j_gene: TRBJ2-3; d_gene: .; v_gene: TRBV21-1
CDR3nt: TGTGCCAGCAGTTCCGGGACAGGGTGGGGTCAGCCCCAGCATTTT; CDR3aa: CASSSGTGWGQPQHF; abundance: .; j_gene: TRBJ1-5; d_gene: TRBD1; v_gene: TRBV28
CDR3nt: TGTGCCAGTAGTCCTCGGGACAGTTATTACGGGCAGTACTTC; CDR3aa: CASSPRDSYYGQYF; abundance: .; j_gene: TRBJ2-7; d_gene: TRBD1; v_gene: TRBV19
CDR3nt: TGTGCCAGCAGTGATAGAGGGACAGGAACGCAGTATTTT; CDR3aa: CASSDRGTGTQYF; abundance: few; j_gene: TRBJ2-3; d_gene: TRBD1; v_gene: TRBV25-1
CDR3nt: TGTGCCTGGAGCCTAACCGGGACAGGCCTTCACGAGCAGTACTTC; CDR3aa: CAWSLTGTGLHEQYF; abundance: .; j_gene: TRBJ2-7; d_gene: TRBD1; v_gene: TRBV30
CDR3nt: TGTGCCAGCCGGATTCCTACTCGACTTTTAAACTATGGCTACACCTTC; CDR3aa: CASRIPTRLLNYGYTF; abundance: .; j_gene: TRBJ1-2; d_gene: .; v_gene: TRBV28
CDR3nt: TGTGCCAGCACTCTAGCGGGAGTAAATGAGCAGTTCTTC; CDR3aa: CASTLAGVNEQFF; abundance: few; j_gene: TRBJ2-1; d_gene: TRBD2; v_gene: TRBV27
CDR3nt: TGTGCCAGCAGCCTTCGACTAGCGGGAGCGGGCACCGGGGAGCTGTTTTTT; CDR3aa: CASSLRLAGAGTGELFF; abundance: few; j_gene: TRBJ2-2; d_gene: TRBD2; v_gene: TRBV9
CDR3nt: TGTGCCAGCAGTTTAGAACAGGGGGGCTACGAGCAGTACTTC; CDR3aa: CASSLEQGGYEQYF; abundance: .; j_gene: TRBJ2-7; d_gene: TRBD1; v_gene: TRBV27
CDR3nt: TGCGCCAGCAGCCTCGGGACTAGCGGGAGCACAGATACGCAGTATTTT; CDR3aa: CASSLGTSGSTDTQYF; abundance: .; j_gene: TRBJ2-3; d_gene: TRBD2; v_gene: TRBV5-1
CDR3nt: TGTGCCAGCAGCCAGACAGTGAACACTGAAGCTTTCTTT; CDR3aa: CASSQTVNTEAFF; abundance: few; j_gene: TRBJ1-1; d_gene: .; v_gene: TRBV9
CDR3nt: TGTGCCAGCTCGCCCGATGAAGGGAGGTTGAATGAAAAACTGTTTTTT; CDR3aa: CASSPDEGRLNEKLFF; abundance: .; j_gene: TRBJ1-4; d_gene: .; v_gene: TRBV18
CDR3nt: TGTGCCAGCAGTGACAGCACTGAAGCTTTCTTT; CDR3aa: CASSDSTEAFF; abundance: .; j_gene: TRBJ1-1; d_gene: .; v_gene: TRBV27
CDR3nt: TGTGCCAGCGGGGAGCAAGAGACCCAGTACTTC; CDR3aa: CASGEQETQYF; abundance: .; j_gene: TRBJ2-5; d_gene: .; v_gene: TRBV7-6
CDR3nt: TGCAGCGCGGGGACAGCTGGCTCCTACAATGAGCAGTTCTTC; CDR3aa: CSAGTAGSYNEQFF; abundance: .; j_gene: TRBJ2-1; d_gene: TRBD1; v_gene: TRBV29-1
CDR3nt: TGTGCCAGCAGTGTGACCCTTAACAGGGGATTTTTTGACAATGAGCAGTTCTTC; CDR3aa: CASSVTLNRGFFDNEQFF; abundance: .; j_gene: TRBJ2-1; d_gene: TRBD1; v_gene: TRBV6-1
CDR3nt: TGTGCCAGCAGTTGGGAGACTAGCGGGACGAGTGAGCAGTTCTTC; CDR3aa: CASSWETSGTSEQFF; abundance: .; j_gene: TRBJ2-1; d_gene: TRBD2; v_gene: TRBV28
CDR3nt: TGTGCCAGCAGCCCCCGGGATACCGGGACTGAAGCTTTCTTT; CDR3aa: CASSPRDTGTEAFF; abundance: .; j_gene: TRBJ1-1; d_gene: .; v_gene: TRBV6-1
CDR3nt: TGTGCCAGCAGCCGCCTAAGGGGGTTAATCAGCAATCAGCCCCAGCATTTT; CDR3aa: CASSRLRGLISNQPQHF; abundance: .; j_gene: TRBJ1-5; d_gene: .; v_gene: TRBV14
CDR3nt: TGCGCCAGCAGCCAAAAGTGGGCGTGGGAGACCCAGTACTTC; CDR3aa: CASSQKWAWETQYF; abundance: .; j_gene: TRBJ2-5; d_gene: .; v_gene: TRBV4-3